These 26 T cell receptor beta chains originate from one sample sequenced in a study of shared clonotypes between healthy human individuals. TCRdb keeps only in-frame clones here, not all; method: immunoSEQ multiplex PCR. The sample includes a few million clones, over 85% of them seen just once. Sequencing was done on a sample of naive CD4+ T cells from PBMCs. The subset was: CD45RA+ positively selected. The source of these receptors is a man in his late teens or twenties in good health. Some clones in this sample may be carry-over from other donors' samples.

The chain has TRBV5-1 and TRBJ2-5; D is perhaps TRBD2 (6 bases). The CDR3 extends over 14 amino acids. The V gene lost 2 bases and the J gene lost 5 bases, with 13 bases spanning the gap. The germline gives CDR1 SGHRS, CDR2 YFSETQ. The CDR3 nucleotides are TGCGCCAGCAGCTTACCGGGGAGCGGGGAGACCCAGTACTTC. Translating gives CASSLPGSGETQYF.

The chain combines TRBV29-1 with TRBJ2-5, with D possibly matching TRBD2 (6 bases). The CDR3 covers 13 residues. Trimming pared 6 bases from V and 4 bases from J, leaving 15 bases between. Germline V gives CDR1 SQVTM, CDR2 ANQGSEA. CDR3 amino acids: CSVQYGGGETQYF. CDR3 nucleotides: TGCAGCGTCCAATATGGGGGAGGAGAGACCCAGTACTTC.

The chain joins TRBV28 to TRBJ1-2, with 10 bases matching TRBD1. Trimming cost V 5 bases and J 4 bases; bases outside gene matches: 10. Per the germline V gene, CDR1 is MDHEN and CDR2 is SYDVKM. The CDR3 totals 16 residues. CDR3 amino acids: CASSIPGTGVPYGYTF. The DNA for the CDR3 is TGTGCCAGCAGTATACCGGGGACAGGGGTCCCCTATGGCTACACCTTC.

As regards this clone: Other DNA sequences in this specimen translate into the identical CDR3. The rearrangement joins TRBV29-1 to TRBJ2-7; possibly TRBD1 for D (6 bases). V was pared by 6 bases and J by 1 base, with 10 bases between. The CDR3 sequence is 12 residues long. The germline gives CDR1 SQVTM, CDR2 ANQGSEA. In DNA form, the CDR3 reads TGCAGCGTGAGGACAGTTTCCTACGAGCAGTACTTC. Translation: CSVRTVSYEQYF.

The chain joins TRBV4-1 to TRBJ1-3; TRBD1 might be the D (5 bases). This CDR3 contains 14 residues. V was clipped by 5 bases and J by 0 bases, with 8 bases between them. The germline V gene encodes CDR1 MGHRA and CDR2 YSYEKL. CDR3: CASSADSSGNTIYF. As DNA, the CDR3 is TGCGCCAGCAGCGCCGACAGCTCTGGAAACACCATATATTTT.

Worth noting for this clone: The sample carries other DNA sequences with the same CDR3. J is TRBJ2-3 and V is TRBV7-3, with D tentatively TRBD2 (5 bases). This CDR3 is built from 13 residues. The V and J ends lost 5 bases and 6 bases respectively, with 12 bases between them. Germline V gene sequence: CDR1 SGHTA, CDR2 FQGTGA. CDR3 coding DNA: TGTGCCAGCAGCGCCACGGGGTCGGATACGCAGTATTTT. Amino acid sequence: CASSATGSDTQYF.

This clone has a single count. V and J are TRBV4-1 and TRBJ2-7; D not certain. This CDR3 contains 15 residues. CDR1 is MGHRA and CDR2 is YSYEKL in the germline V gene. Trimming removed 0 bases at V and 0 bases at J, with 9 bases between. The CDR3 reads CASSQDYGGSYEQYF. CDR3 in DNA: TGCGCCAGCAGCCAAGATTACGGCGGCTCCTACGAGCAGTACTTC.

The rearrangement links TRBV10-1 to TRBJ2-2; D remains unclear. Germline loops: CDR1 WNHNN, CDR2 SYGVQD (reference sequence). Trimming stripped 5 bases from V and 3 bases from J, with 4 bases between. This CDR3 is built from 12 residues. The CDR3 is CASSMDTGELFF. CDR3 nucleotides: TGCGCCAGCAGTATGGACACCGGGGAGCTGTTTTTT.

The chain links TRBV6-6 to TRBJ2-7, with TRBD1 matching over 7 bases. The CDR3 sequence is 14 residues long. Trimming took 5 bases from V and 3 from J; bases not matched to a gene: 7. CDR1 and CDR2 (germline): MNHNY, SVGAGI (reference sequence). The CDR3 sequence: CASSTRDRNYEQYF. CDR3 nucleotide sequence: TGTGCCAGCAGTACGAGGGACAGAAACTACGAGCAGTACTTC.

This clone was counted a single time. The chain uses TRBV28 and TRBJ1-2; D is perhaps TRBD1 (5 bases). The CDR3 runs to 14 residues. The V gene's germline CDR1 is MDHEN and CDR2 SYDVKM. Deletions cut 8 bases from V and 7 bases from J, with 20 bases between. The DNA of the CDR3 is TGTGCCAGCGGACGGGCAGGGAAATTCCCTGGCTACACCTTC. It codes for CASGRAGKFPGYTF.

Comment on this clone: Other nucleotide sequences from this sample produce the same CDR3. V is TRBV2 and J is TRBJ1-1; D is perhaps TRBD1 (5 bases). V was pared by 5 bases and J by 4 bases, with 8 bases between. This CDR3 contains 12 residues. Germline V CDR1 and CDR2: SNHLY, FYNNEI. CDR3 sequence reads: CASSSQGTEAFF. The CDR3 DNA is TGTGCCAGCAGTTCGCAGGGCACTGAAGCTTTCTTT.

The count of this clone is one. The chain carries TRBV5-6 and TRBJ1-1; D is undetermined. The CDR3 spans 15 residues. V lost 1 base and J 1 base, leaving 11 bases between the germline ends. Germline V gene sequence: CDR1 SGHDT, CDR2 YYEEEE. The CDR3 bases are TGTGCCAGCAGCTTGTTCTTCGAGGAGAACACTGAAGCTTTCTTT. Its translation: CASSLFFEENTEAFF.

DNA of the CDR3: TGTGCCAGCAGTTTGGCAGGGGTATTAGCTGGGGCCAACGTCCTGACTTTC. It is translated as CASSLAGVLAGANVLTF. The J gene is TRBJ2-6, the V gene TRBV28, with D possibly being TRBD1 (6 bases). The CDR3 spans 17 residues. Deletions cut 3 bases from V and 2 bases from J, with 14 bases between. Germline CDR1 and CDR2: MDHEN and SYDVKM.

Regarding this clone: Other DNA sequences within the sample encode an identical CDR3. CDR3 sequence: CASSVRGTDTQYF. The CDR3, as DNA: TGTGCCAGCAGCGTCAGGGGTACAGATACGCAGTATTTT. V and J are TRBV9 and TRBJ2-3; D perhaps matches TRBD1 (6 bases). Germline V gene data show CDR1 as SGDLS and CDR2 as YYNGEE. This CDR3 has 13 amino acids. V was trimmed by 2 bases and J by 3 bases, leaving 7 bases between them. The whole variable domain, filled in from reference TRBV9 and TRBJ2-3, reads DSGVTQTPKHLITATGQRVTLRCSPRSGDLSVYWYQQSLDQGLQFLIQYYNGEERAKGNILERFSAQQFPDLHSELNLSSLELGDSALYFCASSVRGTDTQYFGPGTRLTVL.

The chain joins TRBV28 to TRBJ2-6, with D possibly TRBD1 on 5 matching bases. Looked up from germline, CDR1 is MDHEN and CDR2 is SYDVKM. The V end was cut by 6 bases, the J end by 11 bases, with 20 bases between. The length of the CDR3 is 15 residues. The CDR3 sequence is CASSLRRTLPHVLTF. CDR3 in DNA: TGTGCCAGCAGCCTAAGACGGACACTTCCCCACGTCCTGACTTTC. The whole variable domain, filled in from reference TRBV28 and TRBJ2-6, reads DVKVTQSSRYLVKRTGEKVFLECVQDMDHENMFWYRQDPGLGLRLIYFSYDVKMKEKGDIPEGYSVSREKKERFSLILESASTNQTSMYLCASSLRRTLPHVLTFGAGSRLTVL.

The J gene is TRBJ1-2, the V gene TRBV19; D not certain. The V gene lost 7 bases and the J gene lost 4 bases, with 10 bases spanning the gap. The length of the CDR3 is 12 residues. Looked up from germline, CDR1 is LNHDA and CDR2 is SQIVND (reference sequence). The CDR3: CASTVLGYGYTF. The CDR3 region has the DNA TGTGCCAGTACCGTACTCGGCTATGGCTACACCTTC.

The V call is TRBV4-3, the J call TRBJ2-6; unclear D gene. This CDR3 has 16 residues. Germline-derived CDR1 and CDR2 are LGHNA and YSLEER. The V end lost 0 bases, the J end lost 2 bases, and 8 bases lay between the germline ends. The DNA of the CDR3 is TGCGCCAGCAGCCAAGATCTCCCAGCTGGGGCCAACGTCCTGACTTTC. Amino acid sequence: CASSQDLPAGANVLTF.

V gene TRBV28 combines with J gene TRBJ2-1, with D possibly being TRBD1 (6 bases). The CDR3 runs 18 residues. V shed 6 bases and J shed 4 bases, with 25 bases lying between them. Per germline, CDR1 MDHEN and CDR2 SYDVKM. CDR3 residues: CASSDPRGTSAGYNEQFF. The CDR3 DNA sequence: TGTGCCAGCAGCGACCCTAGGGGGACATCGGCTGGGTACAATGAGCAGTTCTTC. The complete variable domain, with remaining parts taken from reference TRBV28 and TRBJ2-1, reads DVKVTQSSRYLVKRTGEKVFLECVQDMDHENMFWYRQDPGLGLRLIYFSYDVKMKEKGDIPEGYSVSREKKERFSLILESASTNQTSMYLCASSDPRGTSAGYNEQFFGPGTRLTVL.

This clone was found once. The chain joins TRBV2 to TRBJ1-2; TRBD1 aligns across 7 bases. V shed 7 bases, J shed 2 bases, and the junction held 7 bases outside the gene matches. The CDR3 is 14 amino acids. The germline gives CDR1 SNHLY, CDR2 FYNNEI. The CDR3 DNA reads as TGTGCCAGCAAGGAGGGGGCTTCCAACTATGGCTACACCTTC. Translating gives CASKEGASNYGYTF.

The V and J genes are TRBV27 and TRBJ2-5; D uncertain. V was clipped by 3 bases and J by 4 bases, with 12 bases between them. Germline V CDR1 and CDR2: MNHEY, SMNVEV (reference sequence). The CDR3 spans 14 residues. CDR3 region: CASSFRRDRETQYF. CDR3 DNA sequence: TGTGCCAGCAGTTTCCGGCGAGATAGAGAGACCCAGTACTTC.

The chain uses TRBV7-2 and TRBJ1-4; no firm D call. The V gene's germline CDR1 is SGHTA and CDR2 FQGNSA. CDR3 length: 15 amino acids. Trimming shortened V by 4 bases and J by 8 bases, and 17 bases separated the two germline ends. The CDR3 loop reads CASSSGELRGEKLFF. The CDR3 nucleotides are TGTGCCAGCAGCTCCGGCGAGTTACGGGGAGAAAAACTGTTTTTT.

The chain links TRBV19 to TRBJ1-2; weak D call: TRBD1 (6 bases). From germline, CDR1 is LNHDA and CDR2 SQIVND (reference sequence). This CDR3 region has 13 residues. Deletions cut 4 bases from V and 4 bases from J, with 10 bases between. The CDR3, as DNA: TGTGCCAGTAGTACGAGGACAGCCTATGGCTACACCTTC. Translating it yields CASSTRTAYGYTF.

This clone appeared once. V usage is TRBV29-1 and J usage is TRBJ2-7; 10 bases match TRBD1. The germline gives CDR1 SQVTM, CDR2 ANQGSEA. V dropped 4 bases and J dropped 6; count of bases not matched to a gene: 9. The CDR3 totals 14 residues. CDR3 in amino acids: CSVAAGQGFGEQYF. The DNA for the CDR3 is TGCAGCGTTGCAGCGGGACAGGGGTTCGGCGAGCAGTACTTC.

This sequence joins TRBV5-5 and TRBJ1-4, with unresolved D. The CDR3 spans 16 residues. Germline CDR1 reads SGHKS; CDR2 reads YYEKEE (reference sequence). Trimming shortened V by 0 bases and J by 7 bases, and 16 bases separated the two germline ends. The CDR3 bases are TGTGCCAGCAGCTTGGTGACGACATCCTCTATTGAAAAACTGTTTTTT. Translated: CASSLVTTSSIEKLFF.

About this clone: The sample contains more than one DNA sequence encoding this CDR3. The V and J genes are TRBV7-2 and TRBJ2-7, with a possible D match to TRBD1 (5 bases). Per the germline V gene, CDR1 is SGHTA and CDR2 is FQGNSA. There are 13 residues in the CDR3. V gave up 3 bases and J gave up 1 base, with 7 bases separating them. CDR3 sequence reads: CASSLAGSYEQYF. The CDR3 coding sequence is TGTGCCAGCAGCTTGGCAGGGTCCTACGAGCAGTACTTC.

The chain combines TRBV5-1 with TRBJ1-1; D is unclear. Trimming shortened V by 2 bases and J by 0 bases, and 11 bases separated the two germline ends. The germline CDR1 and CDR2 sequences are SGHRS and YFSETQ. This CDR3 is 15 amino acids long. The CDR3 sequence is CASSFLSGMNTEAFF. The CDR3 nucleotides read TGCGCCAGCAGCTTTCTCTCGGGTATGAACACTGAAGCTTTCTTT.